This T cell receptor (beta chain) is drawn from a study of cytomegalovirus exposure and HLA in healthy donors. Study-wide results and caveats: In vitro data verified a few CMV-associated chains as specific for CMV antigens.

The V and J ends lost 4 bases and 4 bases, in that order; junction bases with no gene match: 14. The germline V gene encodes CDR1 SGHRS and CDR2 YFSETQ. This CDR3 has 17 amino acids. About this clone itself: What it binds is not known.

TCRdb's table, derived via immunoSEQ multiplex PCR, lists solely in-frame clones and lacks some. Among 120,000 to 150,000 clones listed, roughly 92% were seen once. The sample consisted of PBMCs. The sequence was obtained from a young man in good health and CMV-seronegative. The J gene is TRBJ2-3, the V gene TRBV5-1; TRBD1 matches at 8 bases. DNA of the CDR3: TGCGCCAGCAGCCCGGGGTTTGGACAGGGCTTTGCAGATACGCAGTATTTT. Translating it yields CASSPGFGQGFADTQYF. The full variable domain, its missing parts supplied by reference TRBV5-1 and TRBJ2-3, is KAGVTQTPRYLIKTRGQQVTLSCSPISGHRSVSWYQQTPGQGLQFLFEYFSETQRNKGNFPGRFSGRQFSNSRSEMNVSTLELGDSALYLCASSPGFGQGFADTQYFGPGTRLTVL.